This T cell receptor beta chain was captured by sequencing in a study of technical replicates of blood from a handful of donors. The V gene's germline CDR1 is MNHEY and CDR2 SMNVEV (reference sequence). V shed 6 bases and J 1 base; nucleotides not matched to a gene: 8. The CDR3 length is 15 residues. Repertoires were generated with immunoSEQ multiplex PCR, while TCRdb's copy carries only in-frame clones and drops some. The sample consists of tens of thousands of clones, roughly 97% of them appearing once. Sequencing input: T cells isolated from PBMCs. The chain is built from TRBV27 and TRBJ1-1, with 7 bases that match TRBD1. The sequence derives from a human donor in good health. CDR3 in amino acids: CASSLISGGNTEAFF. In DNA, the CDR3 is TGTGCCAGCAGCCTAATCTCAGGGGGGAACACTGAAGCTTTCTTT.